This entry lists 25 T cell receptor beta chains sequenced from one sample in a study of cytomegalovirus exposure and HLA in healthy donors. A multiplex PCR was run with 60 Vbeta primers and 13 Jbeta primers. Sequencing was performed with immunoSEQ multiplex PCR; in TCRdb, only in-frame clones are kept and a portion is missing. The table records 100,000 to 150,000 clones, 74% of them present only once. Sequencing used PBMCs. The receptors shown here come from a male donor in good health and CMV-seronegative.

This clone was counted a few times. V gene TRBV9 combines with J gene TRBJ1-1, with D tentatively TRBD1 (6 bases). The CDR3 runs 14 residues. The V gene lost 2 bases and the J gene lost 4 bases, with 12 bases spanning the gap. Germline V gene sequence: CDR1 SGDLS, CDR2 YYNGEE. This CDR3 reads CASSVGGSSTEAFF. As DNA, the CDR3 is TGTGCCAGCAGCGTTGGGGGCAGTAGCACTGAAGCTTTCTTT. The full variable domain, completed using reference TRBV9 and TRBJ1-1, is DSGVTQTPKHLITATGQRVTLRCSPRSGDLSVYWYQQSLDQGLQFLIQYYNGEERAKGNILERFSAQQFPDLHSELNLSSLELGDSALYFCASSVGGSSTEAFFGQGTRLTVV.

CDR3 region: CASSMTAGQDHEQYF. CDR3 coding DNA: TGTGCCAGTAGTATGACGGCGGGGCAGGACCACGAGCAGTACTTC. V gene TRBV19 combines with J gene TRBJ2-7; D is perhaps TRBD2 (6 bases). V lost 3 bases and J 5 bases, leaving 17 bases between the germline ends. There are 15 residues in the CDR3. Germline CDR1 is LNHDA and CDR2 is SQIVND (reference sequence).

This CDR3 reads CASSERSGTKNTEAFF. The CDR3 DNA reads as TGTGCCAGCAGTGAAAGGAGCGGGACAAAGAACACTGAAGCTTTCTTT. The V call is TRBV2, the J call TRBJ1-1, with a tentative D call TRBD1 (6 bases). The CDR3 loop spans 16 amino acids. Germline V gives CDR1 SNHLY, CDR2 FYNNEI. Trimming removed 2 bases at V and 1 base at J, with 14 bases between.

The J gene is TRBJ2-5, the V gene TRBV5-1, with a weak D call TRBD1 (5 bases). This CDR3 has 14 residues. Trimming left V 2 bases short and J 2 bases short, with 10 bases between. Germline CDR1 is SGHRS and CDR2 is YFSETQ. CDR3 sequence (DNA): TGCGCCAGCAGCTTTGGACACGGTCAAGAGACCCAGTACTTC. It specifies CASSFGHGQETQYF.

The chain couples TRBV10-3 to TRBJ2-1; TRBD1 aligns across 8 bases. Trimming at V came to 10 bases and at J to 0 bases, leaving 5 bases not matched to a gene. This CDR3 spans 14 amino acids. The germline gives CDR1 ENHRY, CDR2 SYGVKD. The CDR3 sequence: CASSTGGSYNEQFF. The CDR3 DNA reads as TGTGCCAGCTCAACAGGGGGCTCCTACAATGAGCAGTTCTTC.

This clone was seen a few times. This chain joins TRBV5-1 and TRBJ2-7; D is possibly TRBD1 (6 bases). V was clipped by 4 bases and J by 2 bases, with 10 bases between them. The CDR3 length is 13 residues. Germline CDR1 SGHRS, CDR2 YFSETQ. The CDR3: CASSIGQTYEQYF. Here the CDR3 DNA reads TGCGCCAGCAGCATAGGACAGACCTACGAGCAGTACTTC.

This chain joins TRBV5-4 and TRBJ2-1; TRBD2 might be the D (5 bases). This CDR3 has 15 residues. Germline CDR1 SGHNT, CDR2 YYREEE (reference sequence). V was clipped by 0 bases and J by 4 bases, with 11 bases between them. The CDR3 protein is CASSLAMGVYNEQFF. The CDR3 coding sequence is TGTGCCAGCAGCTTGGCAATGGGAGTTTACAATGAGCAGTTCTTC.

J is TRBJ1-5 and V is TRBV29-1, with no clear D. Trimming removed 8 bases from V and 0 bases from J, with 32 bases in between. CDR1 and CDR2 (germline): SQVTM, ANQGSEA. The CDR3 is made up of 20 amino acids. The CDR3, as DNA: TGCAGCCCCCGTCCCGCCCGAGGGTATAGACAAATACCTAGCAATCAGCCCCAGCATTTT. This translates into CSPRPARGYRQIPSNQPQHF.

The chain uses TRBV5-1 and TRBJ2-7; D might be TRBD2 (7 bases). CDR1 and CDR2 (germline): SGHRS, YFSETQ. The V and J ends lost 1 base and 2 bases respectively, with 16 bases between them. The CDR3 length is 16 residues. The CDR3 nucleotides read TGCGCCAGCAGCTTGAGGGGGGGGAGCGAAACCTACGAGCAGTACTTC. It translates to CASSLRGGSETYEQYF. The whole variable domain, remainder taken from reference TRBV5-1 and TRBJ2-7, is KAGVTQTPRYLIKTRGQQVTLSCSPISGHRSVSWYQQTPGQGLQFLFEYFSETQRNKGNFPGRFSGRQFSNSRSEMNVSTLELGDSALYLCASSLRGGSETYEQYFGPGTRLTVT.

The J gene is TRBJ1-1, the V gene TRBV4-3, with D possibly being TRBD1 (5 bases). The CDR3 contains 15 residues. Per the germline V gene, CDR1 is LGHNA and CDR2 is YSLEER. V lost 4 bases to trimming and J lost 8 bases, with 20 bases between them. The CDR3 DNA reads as TGCGCCAGCAGCCCCCAATACCCGGGGGGACGGGAAGCTTTCTTT. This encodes CASSPQYPGGREAFF.

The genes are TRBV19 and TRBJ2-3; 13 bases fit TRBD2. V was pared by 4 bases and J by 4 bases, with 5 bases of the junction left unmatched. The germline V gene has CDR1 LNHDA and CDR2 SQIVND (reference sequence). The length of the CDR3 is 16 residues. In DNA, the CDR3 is TGTGCCAGTAGTACTACGACTAGCGGGGGGCCAGATACGCAGTATTTT. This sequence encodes CASSTTTSGGPDTQYF.

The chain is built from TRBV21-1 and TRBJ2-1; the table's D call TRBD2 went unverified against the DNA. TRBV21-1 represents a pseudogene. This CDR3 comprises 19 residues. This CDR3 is CASSKFGFMAGGPFGEQFF. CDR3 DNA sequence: TGTGCCAGCAGCAAATTCGGTTTTATGGCGGGAGGGCCTTTTGGTGAGCAGTTCTTC.

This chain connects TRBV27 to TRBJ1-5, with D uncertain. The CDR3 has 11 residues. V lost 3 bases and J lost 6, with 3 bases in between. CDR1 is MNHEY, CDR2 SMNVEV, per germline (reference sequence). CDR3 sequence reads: CASSFSQPQHF. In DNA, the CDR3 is TGTGCCAGCAGTTTCTCTCAGCCCCAGCATTTT.

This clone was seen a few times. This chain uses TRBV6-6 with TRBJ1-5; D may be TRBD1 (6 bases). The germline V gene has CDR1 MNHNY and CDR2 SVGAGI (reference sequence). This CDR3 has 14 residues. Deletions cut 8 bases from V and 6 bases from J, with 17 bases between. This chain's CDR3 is CASGYRVSRQPQHF. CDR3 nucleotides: TGTGCCAGCGGCTACAGGGTATCACGTCAGCCCCAGCATTTT.

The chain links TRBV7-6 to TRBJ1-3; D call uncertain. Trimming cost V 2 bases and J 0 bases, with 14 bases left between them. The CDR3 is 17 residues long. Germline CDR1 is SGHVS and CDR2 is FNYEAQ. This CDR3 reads CASSLYGGGSSGNTIYF. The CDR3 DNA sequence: TGTGCCAGCAGCTTATACGGTGGCGGGAGCTCTGGAAACACCATATATTTT.

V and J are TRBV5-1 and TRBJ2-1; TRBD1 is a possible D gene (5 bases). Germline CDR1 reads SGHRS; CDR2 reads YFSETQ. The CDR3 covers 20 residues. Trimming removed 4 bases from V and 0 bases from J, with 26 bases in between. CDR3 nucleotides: TGCGCCAGCAGCCAGCCATTGAGTCTAGGCCAGGGCAGCTCCTACAATGAGCAGTTCTTC. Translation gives CASSQPLSLGQGSSYNEQFF.

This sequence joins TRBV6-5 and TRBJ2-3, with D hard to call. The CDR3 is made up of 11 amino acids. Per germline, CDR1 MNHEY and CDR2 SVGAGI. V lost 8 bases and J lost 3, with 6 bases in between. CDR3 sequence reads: CASSLTDTQYF. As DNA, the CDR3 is TGTGCCAGCTCTCTTACAGATACGCAGTATTTT.

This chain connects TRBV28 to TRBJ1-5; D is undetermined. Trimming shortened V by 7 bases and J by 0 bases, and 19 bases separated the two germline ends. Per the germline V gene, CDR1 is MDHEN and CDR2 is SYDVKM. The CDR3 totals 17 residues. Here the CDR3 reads CASMFSVYQYSNQPQHF. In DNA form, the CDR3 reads TGTGCCAGCATGTTCAGCGTTTATCAGTATAGCAATCAGCCCCAGCATTTT.

CDR3 bases: TGCGCCAGCAGGCTGACAGGGGAAGGCAATCAGCCCCAGCATTTT. This gives the protein CASRLTGEGNQPQHF. This rearrangement joins TRBV5-1 to TRBJ1-5, with 8 bases fitting TRBD1. CDR3 length equals 15 residues. V shed 5 bases and J 2 bases; nucleotides not matched to a gene: 6. The germline V gene has CDR1 SGHRS and CDR2 YFSETQ.

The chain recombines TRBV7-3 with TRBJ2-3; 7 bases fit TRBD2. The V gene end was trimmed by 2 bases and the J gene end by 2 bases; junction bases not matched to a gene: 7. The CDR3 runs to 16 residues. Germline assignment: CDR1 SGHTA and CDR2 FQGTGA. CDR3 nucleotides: TGTGCCAGCAGCTTACAGTTAGCGGGTTCCACAGATACGCAGTATTTT. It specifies CASSLQLAGSTDTQYF.

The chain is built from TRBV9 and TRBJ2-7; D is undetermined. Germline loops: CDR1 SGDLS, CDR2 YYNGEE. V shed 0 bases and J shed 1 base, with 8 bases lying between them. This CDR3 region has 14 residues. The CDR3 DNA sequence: TGTGCCAGCAGCGTAGGTTGGCAGTCCTACGAGCAGTACTTC. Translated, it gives CASSVGWQSYEQYF.

Written as DNA, the CDR3 is TGTGCCAGCAGCCTGACTAGCGGGGGGGCTCTGGAGACCCAGTACTTC. Translation: CASSLTSGGALETQYF. The V gene is TRBV28, the J gene TRBJ2-5, with 14 bases fitting TRBD2. V gave up 6 bases and J gave up 5 bases; unmatched junction bases: 8. Germline V gene data show CDR1 as MDHEN and CDR2 as SYDVKM. CDR3 size: 16 residues.

In DNA form, the CDR3 reads TGTGCCAGCAGCTTGGGGCTGGAACGCATTCAGTACTTC. Translating gives CASSLGLERIQYF. The chain recombines TRBV7-6 with TRBJ2-4, with D possibly TRBD1 on 5 matching bases. The V end lost 3 bases, the J end lost 9 bases, and 12 bases lay between the germline ends. The CDR3 runs to 13 residues. Germline V gene data show CDR1 as SGHVS and CDR2 as FNYEAQ.

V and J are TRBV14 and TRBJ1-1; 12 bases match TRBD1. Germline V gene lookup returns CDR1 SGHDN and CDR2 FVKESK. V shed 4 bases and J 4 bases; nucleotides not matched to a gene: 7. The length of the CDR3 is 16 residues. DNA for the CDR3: TGTGCCAGCAGCCGACTGGGACAGGGGGCTCTCACTGAAGCTTTCTTT. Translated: CASSRLGQGALTEAFF.

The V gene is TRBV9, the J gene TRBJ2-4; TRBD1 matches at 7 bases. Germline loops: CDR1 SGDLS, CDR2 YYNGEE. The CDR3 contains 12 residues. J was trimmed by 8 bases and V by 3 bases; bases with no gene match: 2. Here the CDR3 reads CASSGQGYIQYF. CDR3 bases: TGTGCCAGCAGCGGACAGGGATACATTCAGTACTTC.